This T cell receptor beta chain came from a study of blood T cell repertoires in COVID-19. Study information: PBMCs, B-cell-depleted T cells, or T cells were the source of the cDNA or gDNA that made up the material.

Cohort 3 donors were reported recovered after two negative PCRs, clearance, or symptom resolution. Germline V gives CDR1 MNHEY, CDR2 SVGAGI. The CDR3 totals 13 residues. V gave up 8 bases and J gave up 3 bases, with 13 bases separating them. Data came from immunoSEQ multiplex PCR; TCRdb stores just in-frame clones and leaves some out. The top ten hold roughly 12% of the sample, which has 150,000 to 200,000 clones, about 80% seen once. The chain uses TRBV6-5 and TRBJ2-5; D is perhaps TRBD1 (7 bases). This clonotype originated in a man aged 45 to 65 who had recovered from COVID-19. Source material: PBMCs or T cells enriched from blood (not recorded which). As DNA, the CDR3 is TGTGCCAGCGGCGGGACAGCGAAAGAGACCCAGTACTTC. Residues: CASGGTAKETQYF.